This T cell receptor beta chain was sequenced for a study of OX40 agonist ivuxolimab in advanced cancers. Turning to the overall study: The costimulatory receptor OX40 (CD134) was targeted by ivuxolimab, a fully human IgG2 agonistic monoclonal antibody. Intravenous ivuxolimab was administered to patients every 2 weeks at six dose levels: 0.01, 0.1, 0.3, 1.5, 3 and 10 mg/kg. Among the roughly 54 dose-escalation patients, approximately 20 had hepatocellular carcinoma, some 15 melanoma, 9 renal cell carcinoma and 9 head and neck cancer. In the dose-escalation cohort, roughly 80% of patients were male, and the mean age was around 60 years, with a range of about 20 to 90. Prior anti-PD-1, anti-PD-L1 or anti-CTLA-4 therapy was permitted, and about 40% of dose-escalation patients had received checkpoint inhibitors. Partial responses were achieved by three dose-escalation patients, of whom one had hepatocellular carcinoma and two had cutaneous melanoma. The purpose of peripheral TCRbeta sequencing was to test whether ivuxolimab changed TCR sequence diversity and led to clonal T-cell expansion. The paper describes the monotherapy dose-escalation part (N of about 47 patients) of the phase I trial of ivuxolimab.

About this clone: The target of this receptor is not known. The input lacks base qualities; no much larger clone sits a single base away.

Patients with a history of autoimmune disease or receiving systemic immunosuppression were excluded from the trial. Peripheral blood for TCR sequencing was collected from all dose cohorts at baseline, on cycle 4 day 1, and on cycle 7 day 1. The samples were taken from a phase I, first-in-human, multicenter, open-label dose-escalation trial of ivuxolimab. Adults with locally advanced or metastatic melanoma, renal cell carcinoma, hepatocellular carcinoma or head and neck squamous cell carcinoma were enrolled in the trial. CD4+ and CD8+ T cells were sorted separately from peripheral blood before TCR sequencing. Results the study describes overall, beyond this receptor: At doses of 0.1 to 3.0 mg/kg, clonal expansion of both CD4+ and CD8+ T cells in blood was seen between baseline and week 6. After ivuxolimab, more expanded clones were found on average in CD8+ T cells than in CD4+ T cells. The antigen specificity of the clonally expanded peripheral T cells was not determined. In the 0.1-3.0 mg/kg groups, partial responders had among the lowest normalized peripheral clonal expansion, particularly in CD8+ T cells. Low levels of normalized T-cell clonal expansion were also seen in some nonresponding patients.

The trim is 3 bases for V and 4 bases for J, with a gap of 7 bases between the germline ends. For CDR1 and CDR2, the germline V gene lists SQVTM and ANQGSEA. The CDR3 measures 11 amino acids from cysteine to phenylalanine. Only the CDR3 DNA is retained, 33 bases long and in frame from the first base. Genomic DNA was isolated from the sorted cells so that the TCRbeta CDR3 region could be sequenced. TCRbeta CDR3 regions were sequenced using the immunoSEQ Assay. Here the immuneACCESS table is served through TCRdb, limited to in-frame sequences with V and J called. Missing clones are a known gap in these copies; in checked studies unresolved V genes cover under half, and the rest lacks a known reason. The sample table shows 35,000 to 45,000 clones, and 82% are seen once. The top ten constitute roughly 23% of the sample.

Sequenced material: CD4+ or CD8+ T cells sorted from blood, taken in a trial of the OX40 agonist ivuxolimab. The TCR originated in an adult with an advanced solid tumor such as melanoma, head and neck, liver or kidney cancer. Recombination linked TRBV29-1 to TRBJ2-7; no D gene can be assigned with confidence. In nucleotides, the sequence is TGCAGCGTTGAGTGGGGTTACGAGCAGTACTTC. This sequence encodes CSVEWGYEQYF.